The 26 T cell receptor beta chains below were found in one sample sequenced in a study of human T cells and chemical hapten exposure. TCRdb ran MiXCR on the RACE reads and lists one entry per CDR3 protein. The sample gives roughly 38,000 distinct CDR3 sequences, around 12% of which show up once; about 5.7% is in the top ten. The time point: pre-sensitization, week 0. As for treatment: therapeutic diphenylcyclopropenone sensitization with weekly scalp DPC. The source material was whole blood, sampled in connection with sensitization to the hapten diphenylcyclopropenone (DPC). The source is a woman in her thirties with alopecia areata. Some clones in this sample may be carry-over from other donors' samples.

The gene calls are TRBV4-3 and TRBJ2-7; TRBD2 agrees at 9 bases. After removal of 1 base from V and 4 bases from J, the junction contained 5 bases not matched to a gene. Germline V gives CDR1 LGHNA, CDR2 YSLEER. There are 15 residues in the CDR3. CDR3 DNA: TGCGCCAGCAGCCAAGTCCATAGCGGGAGTTACGAGCAGTACTTC. Its translation is CASSQVHSGSYEQYF.

V gene TRBV28 combines with J gene TRBJ1-5, with D unresolved. The germline V and J ends were trimmed by 5 bases and 6 bases, with 8 bases remaining between them. The CDR3 sequence is 12 residues long. Germline CDR1 reads MDHEN; CDR2 reads SYDVKM. Here the CDR3 DNA reads TGTGCCAGCAGTGCCCGGCGTCAGCCCCAGCATTTT. Its translation: CASSARRQPQHF.

This clonotype was found a few times. This chain links TRBV29-1 with TRBJ2-1; 7 bases agree with TRBD2. This CDR3 has 15 residues. After removal of 6 bases from V and 4 bases from J, the junction contained 12 bases not matched to a gene. Germline V gives CDR1 SQVTM, CDR2 ANQGSEA. The CDR3 here is CSVPTTSVPYNEQFF. CDR3 DNA: TGCAGCGTCCCAACCACTAGCGTTCCGTACAATGAGCAGTTCTTC.

The chain recombines TRBV6-2 or TRBV6-3 with TRBJ2-5; D perhaps matches TRBD2 (5 bases). With 0 bases removed from V and 5 bases from J, the gap between germline ends came to 13 bases. This CDR3 comprises 15 residues. Germline lookup yields CDR1 MNHEY and CDR2 SVGEGT. The CDR3 DNA follows: TGTGCCAGCAGTTACTCCGGACTGGCCTCGGAGACCCAGTACTTC. Translated: CASSYSGLASETQYF.

The chain combines TRBV5-5 with TRBJ2-7; TRBD1 aligns across 9 bases. The CDR3 consists of 14 residues. Losses at the gene ends were 6 bases for V and 2 bases for J; bases not matched to a gene: 6. Germline V lookup: CDR1 SGHKS, CDR2 YYEKEE (reference sequence). The CDR3 DNA sequence: TGTGCCAGCACCGCGGGACAGGGAGCCTACGAGCAGTACTTC. As protein: CASTAGQGAYEQYF.

To note about this clonotype: A much bigger clone sits one base away, suggesting this may be a read error. V gene TRBV28 combines with J gene TRBJ2-7; the D gene is possibly TRBD2 (5 bases). CDR3 length: 15 residues. Germline V gives CDR1 MDHEN, CDR2 SYDVKM. Trimming took off 8 bases at V and 4 bases at J, with 21 bases between the two ends. DNA of the CDR3: TGTGCCAGCGGTCCCCAGTCCGGAGGTACTTACGAGCAGTACTTC. It specifies CASGPQSGGTYEQYF.

This clonotype showed up just a few times. J is TRBJ2-3 and V is TRBV28; 9 bases align to TRBD2. The CDR3 has 15 amino acids. With 6 bases clipped from V and 2 bases from J, the junction kept 6 bases outside the gene matches. Germline values: CDR1 MDHEN, CDR2 SYDVKM. CDR3 coding DNA: TGTGCCAGCAGGACTAGCGGAGCGCCCACAGATACGCAGTATTTT. Protein: CASRTSGAPTDTQYF.

This clonotype has ten or more counts. The CDR3 nucleotides read TGTGCCAGCAGTTTTCCCGCGTCTAAGTACGAGCAGTACTTC. Translated, it gives CASSFPASKYEQYF. The chain combines TRBV28 with TRBJ2-7; D not certain. CDR1 is MDHEN, CDR2 SYDVKM, per germline. The V end lost 3 bases, the J end lost 4 bases, and 13 bases lay between the germline ends. This CDR3 is built from 14 residues.

Only a few counts were recorded for this clonotype. V gene TRBV30 combines with J gene TRBJ1-2, with D uncertain. V dropped 2 bases and J dropped 7 bases, with 11 bases sitting between them. The CDR3 sequence is 12 residues long. From germline, CDR1 is GTSNPN and CDR2 SVGIG (reference sequence). The CDR3 nucleotides are TGTGCCTGGAGTCGCCAGGCTGGTGGCTACACCTTC. It codes for CAWSRQAGGYTF.

Of note for this clonotype: Given a much more abundant clone one base away, this may be a read error. This chain joins TRBV7-6 and TRBJ1-6; 7 nucleotides align to TRBD1. V was clipped by 5 bases and J by 9 bases; unmatched bases: 19. Germline V gene lookup returns CDR1 SGHVS and CDR2 FNYEAQ. There are 18 residues in the CDR3. In DNA form, the CDR3 reads TGTGCCAGCAGCATCGATCCCGGGACAGAACTCTACATTTCACCCCTCCACTTT. It encodes CASSIDPGTELYISPLHF.

In the case of this clonotype: This clone may be a read error of a much larger clone one base away. The chain recombines TRBV4-2 with TRBJ2-2, with 7 nucleotides matching TRBD1. The germline gives CDR1 LGHNA, CDR2 YNFKEQ. J was trimmed by 5 bases and V by 6 bases; bases with no gene match: 6. The CDR3 runs to 14 residues. For the CDR3, the DNA is TGTGCCAGCAGGAGGGACAGTGAAACCGGGGAGCTGTTTTTT. Its translation is CASRRDSETGELFF.

This clonotype came up many times. The rearrangement joins TRBV7-3 to TRBJ2-3; D may be TRBD1 (6 bases). The CDR3 is made up of 13 amino acids. The germline V and J ends were trimmed by 2 bases and 6 bases, with 9 bases remaining between them. CDR1 is SGHTA and CDR2 is FQGTGA in the germline V gene. Here the CDR3 reads CASSLERGDTQYF. CDR3 coding DNA: TGTGCCAGCAGCTTAGAAAGGGGGGATACGCAGTATTTT.

This clonotype was picked up many times. The chain is built from TRBV11-3 and TRBJ2-5, with no clear D. This CDR3 contains 12 residues. Germline loops: CDR1 SGHNT, CDR2 YENEEA. The V gene lost 6 bases and the J gene lost 5 bases, with 10 bases spanning the gap. In nucleotides, the CDR3 is TGTGCCAGCAGTCCCGACCGGGAGACCCAGTACTTC. Its translation is CASSPDRETQYF.

The V and J genes are TRBV11-2 and TRBJ2-7; TRBD1 might be the D (5 bases). Looked up from germline, CDR1 is SGHAT and CDR2 is FQNNGV. The CDR3 spans 12 residues. Trimming left V 5 bases short and J 11 bases short, with 16 bases between. The DNA of the CDR3 is TGTGCCAGCAGCCGTACCGGAGACAGCGAGTACTTC. As protein: CASSRTGDSEYF.

This clonotype was picked up many times. This chain uses TRBV29-1 with TRBJ2-1, with D maybe TRBD2 (6 bases). The V gene's germline CDR1 is SQVTM and CDR2 ANQGSEA. The CDR3 is 12 residues long. Trimming took 6 bases from V and 4 from J, leaving 10 bases between them. The CDR3: CSVGTYYNEQFF. CDR3 DNA: TGCAGCGTGGGGACTTATTACAATGAGCAGTTCTTC.

The V and J genes are TRBV28 and TRBJ2-5; 7 bases line up with TRBD1. Germline V gives CDR1 MDHEN, CDR2 SYDVKM. The CDR3 consists of 13 residues. The junction had 3 bases not matched to a gene; V was cut back by 5 bases and J by 3 bases. CDR3 DNA sequence: TGTGCCAGCAGTGCCGGGACAGAAGAGACCCAGTACTTC. Amino acids: CASSAGTEETQYF. Full variable domain (remainder filled in from reference TRBV28 and TRBJ2-5): DVKVTQSSRYLVKRTGEKVFLECVQDMDHENMFWYRQDPGLGLRLIYFSYDVKMKEKGDIPEGYSVSREKKERFSLILESASTNQTSMYLCASSAGTEETQYFGPGTRLLVL.

This clonotype came up many times. The V and J genes are TRBV27 and TRBJ1-4, with D possibly being TRBD1 (6 bases). The ends were cut back, 5 bases at V and 11 bases at J, with 21 bases in the middle. This CDR3 spans 15 amino acids. Germline loops: CDR1 MNHEY, CDR2 SMNVEV (reference sequence). The CDR3, as DNA: TGTGCCAGCAGTCCCTCTGCGGGGGCGGGTCGGAAACTGTTTTTT. Translating gives CASSPSAGAGRKLFF.

The V call is TRBV7-9, the J call TRBJ2-1; D is unresolved. The V gene lost 1 base and the J gene lost 5 bases, with 15 bases spanning the gap. CDR1 SEHNR and CDR2 FQNEAQ come from the germline V gene (reference sequence). CDR3 length: 16 residues. The CDR3 bases are TGTGCCAGCAGCTTAGACCTAGTTAACCCCCACAATGAGCAGTTCTTC. Its protein product is CASSLDLVNPHNEQFF.

This clonotype occurred many times. The chain carries TRBV7-2 and TRBJ1-2; 7 nucleotides match TRBD1. The J segment lost 1 base and the V segment lost 8 bases, leaving 4 bases of the junction unmatched. Germline V CDR1 and CDR2: SGHTA, FQGNSA. The CDR3 extends over 13 amino acids. The CDR3 loop reads CASSGQLNYGYTF. The CDR3 nucleotides read TGTGCCAGCTCGGGACAGCTTAACTATGGCTACACCTTC.

This clonotype was seen a handful of times. This chain joins TRBV28 and TRBJ2-1; D uncertain. CDR3 length equals 14 residues. Germline V gives CDR1 MDHEN, CDR2 SYDVKM. V was pared by 5 bases and J by 4 bases, with 12 bases between. The CDR3, as DNA: TGTGCCAGCAGTGACCCGGACGGATACAATGAGCAGTTCTTC. Translated: CASSDPDGYNEQFF.

The V gene is TRBV20-1, the J gene TRBJ2-2; 12 nucleotides align to TRBD2. Germline CDR1 and CDR2: DFQATT and SNEGSKA (reference sequence). The CDR3 sequence is 14 residues long. The ends lost 2 bases at V and 5 bases at J; junction bases unmatched: 0. The CDR3 reads CSARLAGGTGELFF. The CDR3 nucleotides are TGCAGTGCTAGACTAGCGGGAGGGACCGGGGAGCTGTTTTTT.

This clonotype occurred many times. CDR3 DNA sequence: TGCAGTGCTTATACAGCCTCCTACGAGCAGTACTTC. Its translation is CSAYTASYEQYF. The chain recombines TRBV20-1 with TRBJ2-7; D remains unclear. Trimming took 5 bases from V and 0 from J, leaving 8 bases between them. Germline V gene data show CDR1 as DFQATT and CDR2 as SNEGSKA (reference sequence). This CDR3 has 12 amino acids.

The J gene is TRBJ1-3, the V gene TRBV10-1; TRBD1 is a possible D gene (5 bases). Germline CDR1 and CDR2: WNHNN and SYGVQD (reference sequence). This CDR3 is built from 15 residues. V was shortened by 6 bases and J by 0 bases, with 12 bases between the two germline ends. CDR3 protein: CASSVGTASGNTIYF. In DNA, the CDR3 is TGCGCCAGCAGCGTTGGGACGGCCTCTGGAAACACCATATATTTT.

This rearrangement joins TRBV20-1 to TRBJ2-3; possible D gene TRBD1, 5 bases. The CDR3 loop spans 14 amino acids. Germline V gives CDR1 DFQATT, CDR2 SNEGSKA (reference sequence). The ends were cut back, 3 bases at V and 0 bases at J, with 10 bases in the middle. The CDR3 reads CSASGAESTDTQYF. CDR3 sequence (DNA): TGCAGTGCTAGTGGGGCGGAGAGCACAGATACGCAGTATTTT.

This clonotype was observed at least ten times. The rearrangement uses TRBV7-3 and TRBJ2-7, with 7 positions matching TRBD1. The germline CDR1 and CDR2 sequences are SGHTA and FQGTGA. Trimming cost V 5 bases and J 6 bases; bases outside gene matches: 7. The CDR3 totals 13 residues. CDR3 protein: CASSLREGAEQYF. CDR3 DNA sequence: TGTGCCAGCAGCCTCCGTGAGGGGGCCGAGCAGTACTTC.

This clonotype was detected ten times or more. The chain couples TRBV6-2 or TRBV6-3 to TRBJ1-2; no clear D. Trimming took 2 bases from V and 6 from J, leaving 13 bases between them. The CDR3 is 14 residues long. Germline CDR1 is MNHEY and CDR2 is SVGEGT. The CDR3 bases are TGTGCCAGCAGTTACGCCGGTCCATTGAATGGCTACACCTTC. It encodes CASSYAGPLNGYTF.